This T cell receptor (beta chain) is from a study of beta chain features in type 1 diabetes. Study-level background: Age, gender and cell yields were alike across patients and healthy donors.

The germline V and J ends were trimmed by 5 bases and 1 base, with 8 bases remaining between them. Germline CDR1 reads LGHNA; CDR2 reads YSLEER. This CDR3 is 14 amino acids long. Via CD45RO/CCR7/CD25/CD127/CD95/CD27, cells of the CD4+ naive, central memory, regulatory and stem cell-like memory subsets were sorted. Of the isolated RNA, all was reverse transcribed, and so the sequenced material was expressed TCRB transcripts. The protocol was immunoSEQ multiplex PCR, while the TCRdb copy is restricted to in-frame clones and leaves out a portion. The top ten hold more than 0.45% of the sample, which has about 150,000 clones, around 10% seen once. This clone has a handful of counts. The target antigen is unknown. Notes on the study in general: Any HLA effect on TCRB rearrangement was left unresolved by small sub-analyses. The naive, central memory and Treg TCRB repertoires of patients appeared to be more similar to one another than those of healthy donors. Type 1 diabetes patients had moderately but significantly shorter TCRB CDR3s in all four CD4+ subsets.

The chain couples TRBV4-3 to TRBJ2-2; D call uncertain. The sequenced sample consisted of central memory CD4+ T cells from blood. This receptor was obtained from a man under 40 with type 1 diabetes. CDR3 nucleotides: TGCGCCAGCAGCTCGCAGGTGAACACCGGGGAGCTGTTTTTT. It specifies CASSSQVNTGELFF.